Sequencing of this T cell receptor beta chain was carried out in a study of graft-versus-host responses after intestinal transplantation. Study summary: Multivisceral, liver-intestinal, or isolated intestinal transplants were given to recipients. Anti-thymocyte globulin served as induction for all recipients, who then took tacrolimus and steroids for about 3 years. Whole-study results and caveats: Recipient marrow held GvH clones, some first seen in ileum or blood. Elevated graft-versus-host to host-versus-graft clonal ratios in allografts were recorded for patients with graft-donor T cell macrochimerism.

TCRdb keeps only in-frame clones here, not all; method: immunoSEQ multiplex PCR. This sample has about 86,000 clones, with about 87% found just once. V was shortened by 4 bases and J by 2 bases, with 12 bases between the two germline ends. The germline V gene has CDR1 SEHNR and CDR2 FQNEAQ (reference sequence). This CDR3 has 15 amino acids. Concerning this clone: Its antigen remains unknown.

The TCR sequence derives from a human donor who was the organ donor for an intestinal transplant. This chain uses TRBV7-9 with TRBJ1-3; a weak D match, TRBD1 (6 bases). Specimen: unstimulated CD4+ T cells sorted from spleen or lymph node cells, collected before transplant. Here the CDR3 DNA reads TGTGCCAGCAGCTCCCGTGGGGGCGCTGGAAACACCATATATTTT. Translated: CASSSRGGAGNTIYF.